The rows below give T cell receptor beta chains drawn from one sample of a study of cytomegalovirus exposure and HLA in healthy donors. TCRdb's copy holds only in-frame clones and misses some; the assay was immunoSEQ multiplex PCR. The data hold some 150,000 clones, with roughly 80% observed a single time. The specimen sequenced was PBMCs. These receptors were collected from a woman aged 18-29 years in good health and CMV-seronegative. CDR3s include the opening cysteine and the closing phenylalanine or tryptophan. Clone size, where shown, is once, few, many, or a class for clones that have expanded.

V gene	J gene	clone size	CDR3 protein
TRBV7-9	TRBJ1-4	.	CASSYSWEKLFF
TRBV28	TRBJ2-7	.	CASSFAGTPYEQYF
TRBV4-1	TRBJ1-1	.	CASSQDEFDRGGPEAFF
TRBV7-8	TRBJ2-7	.	CASSLEGTTYEQYF
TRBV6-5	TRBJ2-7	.	CASRGSGRALYEQYF
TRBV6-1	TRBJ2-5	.	CASSPWQVKETQYF
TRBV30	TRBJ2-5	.	CAWSTLQETQYF
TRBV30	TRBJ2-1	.	CAWSVRGSYNEQFF
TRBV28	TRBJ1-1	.	CASSFVPGQMNTEAFF
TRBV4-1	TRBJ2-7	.	CASSQDRTGGGHEQYF
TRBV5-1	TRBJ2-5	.	CASSFLETQYF
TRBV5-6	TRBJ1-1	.	CASSSTGTGEAFF
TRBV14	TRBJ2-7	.	CASSQGLGQEQYF
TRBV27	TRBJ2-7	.	CASSPWSKGDEQYF
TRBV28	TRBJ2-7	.	CASSTSGQAYEQYF
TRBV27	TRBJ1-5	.	CASSLNRAQPQHF
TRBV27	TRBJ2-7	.	CASSRAGPTYEQYF
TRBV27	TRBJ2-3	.	CASSLLFGGFEGDTQYF
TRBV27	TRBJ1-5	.	CASSRTGAGRQPQHF
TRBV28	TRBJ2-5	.	CASSLRPGVETQYF
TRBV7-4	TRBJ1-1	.	CASSFHRAWDTEAFF
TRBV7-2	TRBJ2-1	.	CASRRTGGSYNEQFF
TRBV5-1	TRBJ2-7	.	CASSPSGLAGVYEQYF
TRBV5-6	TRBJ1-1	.	CASSLGGDRVGTEAFF
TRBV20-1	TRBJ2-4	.	CSASVKNIQYF
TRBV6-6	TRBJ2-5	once	CASEPQRELPETQYF
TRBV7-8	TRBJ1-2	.	CASSQQFTANYGYTF
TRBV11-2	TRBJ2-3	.	CASSLLAGTTDTQYF
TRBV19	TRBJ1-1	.	CASSMGAGGVGTEAFF
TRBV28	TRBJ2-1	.	CASSEARSIVQFF
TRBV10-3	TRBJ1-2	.	CAISSSRSRQANYGYTF
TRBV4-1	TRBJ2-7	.	CASSPTINFRDRGPNEQYF
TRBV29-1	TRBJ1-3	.	CSVVTNRAGNTIYF
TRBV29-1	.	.	CSVLLTASYEQYF
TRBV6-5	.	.	CASSRELGSYEQYF
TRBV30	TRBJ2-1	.	CAWSGSSGILGEQFF
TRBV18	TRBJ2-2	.	CASSPLGQSFLTGELFF
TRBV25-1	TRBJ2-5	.	CASSDTRVQETQYF
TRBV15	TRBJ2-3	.	CATSLTGQGADTQYF
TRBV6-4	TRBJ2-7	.	CASTECERGPYEQYF
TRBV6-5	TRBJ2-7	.	CASRGTSGRWYEQYF
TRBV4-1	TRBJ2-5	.	CASSQAPLAGGRETQYF
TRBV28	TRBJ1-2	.	CASSPTDSVYGYTF
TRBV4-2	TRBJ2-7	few	CASSQELVGDRDYEQYF
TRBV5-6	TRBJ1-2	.	CASSFWAGSLYGYTF
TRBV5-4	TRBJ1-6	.	CASSSTGSSYNSPLHF
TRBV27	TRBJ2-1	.	CASSPFVLQREDYNEQFF
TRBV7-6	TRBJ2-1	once	CASSPSPKSGRGGSNEQFF
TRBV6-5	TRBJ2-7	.	CASSYVRGDEQYF
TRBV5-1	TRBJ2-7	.	CASSLDGSAYEQYF
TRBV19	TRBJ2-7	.	CASSFASGTYEQYF
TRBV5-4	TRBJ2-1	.	CASSSLLANSYNEQFF
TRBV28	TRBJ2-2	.	CASRSLSGNTGELFF
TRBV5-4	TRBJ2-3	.	CASSLEHPGEGTDTQYF
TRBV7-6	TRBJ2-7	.	CASSFGRPSYEQYF
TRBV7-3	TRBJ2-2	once	CASSLYAGGNANTGELFF
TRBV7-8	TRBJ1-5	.	CASSLAASHNQPQHF